These 9 T cell receptor beta chains originate from one sample sequenced in a study of T cells after yellow fever vaccination. TCRdb itself ran the 5' RACE reads through MiXCR, one entry per CDR3 protein. Of just under 600,000 distinct CDR3 sequences listed, approximately 12% are singletons. The sample was PBMCs, taken on the day of the yellow fever booster vaccination. These receptors all come from a man aged 25 to 40 who received the YFV17D yellow fever vaccine.

This clonotype was counted only a few times. The V gene is TRBV11-2, the J gene TRBJ2-2; 11 bases align to TRBD2. V lost 4 bases to trimming and J lost 3 bases; unmatched junction nucleotides: 13. The germline gives CDR1 SGHAT, CDR2 FQNNGV. There are 19 residues in the CDR3. The CDR3 protein is CASSSRLAGYERYTGELFF. CDR3 coding DNA: TGTGCCAGCAGCTCTCGACTAGCGGGATACGAGCGGTACACCGGGGAGCTGTTTTTT.

The V gene is TRBV11-2, the J gene TRBJ1-2, with 9 bases matching TRBD1. CDR1 is SGHAT and CDR2 is FQNNGV in the germline V gene. After removal of 4 bases from V and 8 bases from J, the junction contained 11 bases not matched to a gene. This CDR3 has 15 amino acids. The CDR3 loop reads CASSSARGQGVGYTF. The CDR3 DNA reads as TGTGCCAGCAGCTCCGCTAGGGGACAGGGCGTGGGCTACACCTTC.

The rearrangement joins TRBV20-1 to TRBJ2-2, with 13 positions matching TRBD2. The CDR3 is made up of 18 amino acids. V lost 3 bases, J lost 4 bases, and 11 bases stayed unmatched. CDR1 is DFQATT and CDR2 is SNEGSKA in the germline V gene (reference sequence). The CDR3 DNA is TGCAGTGCTAGTATAAGGACTAGCGGGAGAGCGGGCACCGGGGAGCTGTTTTTT. Amino acids: CSASIRTSGRAGTGELFF.

This clonotype was observed a handful of times. The rearrangement links TRBV29-1 to TRBJ1-3; no firm D call. The CDR3 length is 13 residues. Between the trimmed V and J ends, which lost 4 bases and 0 bases, there was a span of 7 bases. Germline CDR1 reads SQVTM; CDR2 reads ANQGSEA. The CDR3 here is CSVGGSSGNTIYF. In DNA, the CDR3 is TGCAGCGTTGGCGGAAGCTCTGGAAACACCATATATTTT.

The V gene is TRBV28, the J gene TRBJ2-1; no definite D call. The length of the CDR3 is 13 residues. CDR1 and CDR2 from the germline V gene are MDHEN and SYDVKM. The DNA of the CDR3 is TGTGCAGCCGCTGGATGGAAGGACAATGAGCAGTTCTTC. Its translation: CAAAGWKDNEQFF.

This clonotype was counted only a few times. The chain links TRBV20-1 to TRBJ2-5, with 7 bases lining up with TRBD1. There are 15 residues in the CDR3. Per the germline V gene, CDR1 is DFQATT and CDR2 is SNEGSKA (reference sequence). The ends lost 3 bases at V and 2 bases at J; junction bases unmatched: 9. CDR3 residues: CSARTGQVLQETQYF. CDR3 nucleotide sequence: TGCAGTGCTAGGACAGGACAGGTGTTGCAAGAGACCCAGTACTTC.

The V gene is TRBV6-2 or TRBV6-3, the J gene TRBJ2-2; D not resolved. Germline CDR1 reads MNHEY; CDR2 reads SVGEGT. The CDR3 has 12 amino acids. V shed 7 bases and J shed 5 bases, with 8 bases lying between them. The CDR3 DNA reads as TGTGCCAGCACCTCAGCTACCGGGGAGCTGTTTTTT. Translation gives CASTSATGELFF.

This sequence joins TRBV20-1 and TRBJ2-1, with 8 bases identical to TRBD1. Looked up from germline, CDR1 is DFQATT and CDR2 is SNEGSKA (reference sequence). V dropped 6 bases and J dropped 10; count of bases not matched to a gene: 14. This CDR3 spans 14 amino acids. The chain's CDR3 is CSARSGTGVAEQFF. As DNA, the CDR3 is TGCAGTGCCCGATCCGGGACAGGTGTAGCCGAGCAGTTCTTC.

The chain is built from TRBV10-1 and TRBJ2-7, with 9 bases lining up with TRBD2. V was clipped by 4 bases and J by 6 bases; unmatched bases: 4. Germline V CDR1 and CDR2: WNHNN, SYGVQD (reference sequence). The CDR3 covers 13 residues. The CDR3 sequence is CASSVAGGLEQYF. CDR3 DNA sequence: TGCGCCAGCAGTGTGGCGGGAGGGCTCGAGCAGTACTTC.